Sequencing of this TCR beta chain was carried out in a study of spatial heterogeneity in lung cancer. Study-wide background: PBMC samples from follow-up, when available, were sequenced at a median of around 23 months post-resection.

TCR cDNA molecules each carried a unique molecular identifier. TCRdb independently ran MiXCR on the 5' RACE reads; one entry per CDR3 protein. The table has more than 30,000 distinct CDR3 sequences, around 9.3% seen once. This clonotype occurred many times. V was clipped by 2 bases and J by 3 bases; unmatched bases: 4. The CDR3 contains 14 residues. CDR1 and CDR2 from the germline V gene are MDHEN and SYDVKM. Regarding time point: blood at routine non-recurrence follow-up after resection. Sequencing of whole RNA from tumor, nontumor lung or frozen PBMC involved no sorting. The V call is TRBV28, the J call TRBJ2-7; 7 bases align to TRBD2. The sequence derives from a female donor with early-stage non-small cell lung cancer. The sequencing used PBMCs, collected at follow-up. CDR3 bases: TGTGCCAGCAGTTTACCCGGGGGGTTCTACGAGCAGTACTTC. Translated, it gives CASSLPGGFYEQYF.